This TCR beta chain was sequenced in a study of shared clonotypes between healthy human individuals. Notes on the study in general: About 5% of naive CD4 clonotypes were common to four donors.

The junction had 7 bases not matched to a gene; V was cut back by 7 bases and J by 1 base. The CDR3 is 16 residues long. The germline CDR1 and CDR2 sequences are LNHDA and SQIVND (reference sequence). Some clones are missing from TCRdb's copy, which holds only in-frame ones; the method was immunoSEQ multiplex PCR. The profile covers more than 150,000 clones, with 65% to 70% appearing a single time and 10% taken by the ten largest. A few counts support this clone. As yet, its antigen is unknown. The sample was memory CD4+ T cells sorted from blood. Stated subset: CD45RA-negative fraction. The chain uses TRBV19 and TRBJ2-2, with TRBD2 identical over 9 bases. The receptor was derived from a man aged 25-40 years in good health. CDR3 amino acids: CASTPRGRGNTGELFF. CDR3 coding DNA: TGTGCCAGTACCCCGCGCGGGAGGGGGAACACCGGGGAGCTGTTTTTT.